Given below is one T cell receptor (beta chain) in context. The data were obtained in a study of blood T cell repertoires in COVID-19. CDR1 LNHDA and CDR2 SQIVND come from the germline V gene (reference sequence). This CDR3 is built from 15 residues. Trimming removed 5 bases from V and 9 bases from J, with 17 bases in between. Per the study methods: Researchers report that nucleated cell counts were estimated from reference gene primer amplification. Assay: immunoSEQ multiplex PCR; the TCRdb copy retains only in-frame clones and omits some. V, J and clone size were drawn from that table, and D and trimming were deduced from the DNA. The repertoire includes approximately 100,000 clones, approximately 92% of them detected once, and approximately 5.6% sits in the top ten.

Source material: peripheral blood. The clonotype originates from a woman aged 80 or over with active COVID-19. The chain couples TRBV19 to TRBJ1-6; a weak D match, TRBD1 (6 bases). The CDR3 DNA sequence: TGTGCCAGTAGTGCCCTCGGGGACACCACTTCACCCCTCCACTTT. Translating it yields CASSALGDTTSPLHF.